This T cell receptor (beta chain) was observed in a study of low-dose radiotherapy and immunotherapy resistance in tumors. Study context: A total of 13 Gy over 26 weeks was given to Cohort 2 as 1 Gy per fraction every two weeks.

Specified time point: after trial treatment. Treatment noted: LDRT plus nivolumab, ipilimumab, low-dose cyclophosphamide and aspirin (RACIN trial). Low-dose radiotherapy and low-dose cyclophosphamide, together with aspirin, ipilimumab and nivolumab, were given to donors. TRAV- and TRBV-specific primers were used for first-strand cDNA, which covered alpha and beta chains. With a constant-region primer and a V-primer adapter, TCRs were subjected to around 20 PCR cycles of amplification. TCRdb re-called the reads with MiXCR, one entry per CDR3 protein. Of roughly 100,000 distinct CDR3 sequences listed, less than 25% are singletons. Germline V gene lookup returns CDR1 SQVTM and CDR2 ANQGSEA. The CDR3 extends over 11 amino acids. Trimming cost V 4 bases and J 1 base, with 2 bases left between them.

The receptor was derived from a male donor with prostate cancer. J is TRBJ1-5 and V is TRBV29-1; no reliable D call. Source: PBMCs, taken after low-dose radiotherapy plus immunotherapy. The CDR3 loop reads CSVGSNQPQHF. The CDR3 coding sequence is TGCAGCGTTGGCAGCAATCAGCCCCAGCATTTT.